What follows are 26 T cell receptor beta chains derived from one specimen sequenced in a study of blood T cell repertoires in COVID-19. Measured with immunoSEQ multiplex PCR; TCRdb has only the in-frame clones, and not every one. In the table there are 350,000 or so clones, about 83% of which are singletons. Sequencing used peripheral blood. The receptors here all came from a man younger than 40 with active or convalescent COVID-19.

The chain uses TRBV2 and TRBJ1-4, with TRBD1 matching 9 bases. Unmatched junction bases numbered 6, after V lost 6 bases and J lost 7 bases. The CDR3 length is 14 residues. The germline CDR1 and CDR2 sequences are SNHLY and FYNNEI. The CDR3 nucleotides are TGTGCCAGCAGGGTACAGGGGGCGACTGAAAAACTGTTTTTT. Its protein is CASRVQGATEKLFF.

This clone was counted at least ten times. The V gene is TRBV5-5, the J gene TRBJ2-2; TRBD2 matches 9 bases. The junction had 19 bases not matched to a gene; V was cut back by 3 bases and J by 7 bases. Germline V gene data show CDR1 as SGHKS and CDR2 as YYEKEE (reference sequence). CDR3 size: 19 residues. CDR3 amino acids: CASSSRALTSGSHSGELFF. The CDR3 bases are TGTGCCAGCAGCTCGCGTGCCCTGACTAGCGGTTCCCATAGCGGGGAGCTGTTTTTT.

The chain carries TRBV5-4 and TRBJ1-6; D remains unclear. Germline V CDR1 and CDR2: SGHNT, YYREEE (reference sequence). The ends were cut back, 0 bases at V and 12 bases at J, with 10 bases in the middle. The CDR3 length is 13 residues. Here the CDR3 DNA reads TGTGCCAGCAGCTTGGTCATGGGAGAACCCCTCCACTTT. Translated: CASSLVMGEPLHF.

The chain recombines TRBV11-2 with TRBJ2-6; TRBD2 is a possible D gene (5 bases). V lost 1 base, J lost 3 bases, and 19 bases lay in between. Germline assignment: CDR1 SGHAT and CDR2 FQNNGV. The CDR3 contains 19 residues. CDR3 in DNA: TGTGCCAGCAGCTTAGGGGAGCTAAAAACCCCCTTTGGGGCCAACGTCCTGACTTTC. Translating it yields CASSLGELKTPFGANVLTF.

The chain recombines TRBV27 with TRBJ2-7, with 7 nucleotides matching TRBD1. The CDR3 spans 13 residues. Germline CDR1 is MNHEY and CDR2 is SMNVEV (reference sequence). V lost 3 bases, J lost 5 bases, and 4 bases stayed unmatched. In nucleotides, the CDR3 is TGTGCCAGCAGTTTGACAGGGCAGCACGAGCAGTACTTC. Amino acids: CASSLTGQHEQYF.

This clone was observed a few times. The CDR3 nucleotides are TGTGCCACCGCCCGGGACAGGGGGCGAGGTCAGCCCCAGCATTTT. Translating it yields CATARDRGRGQPQHF. This chain joins TRBV15 and TRBJ1-5; 12 nucleotides line up with TRBD1. J lost 6 bases, V lost 8 bases, and 8 bases had no gene match. This CDR3 has 15 residues. Germline V gene sequence: CDR1 LNHNV, CDR2 YYDKDF (reference sequence).

Here the CDR3 DNA reads TGCGCCAGCACTCCGGGCAACAGGGTTCCCGGGGAGCTGTTTTTT. This gives the protein CASTPGNRVPGELFF. The V call is TRBV5-1, the J call TRBJ2-2, with TRBD1 as a possible D gene (6 bases). The CDR3 contains 15 residues. Trimming shortened V by 6 bases and J by 6 bases, and 18 bases separated the two germline ends. CDR1 is SGHRS and CDR2 is YFSETQ in the germline V gene.

This chain links TRBV3-1 (or the pseudogene TRBV3-2) with TRBJ1-3; D gene unclear. Trimming left V 7 bases short and J 0 bases short, with 19 bases between. The CDR3 is made up of 17 amino acids. Germline-derived CDR1 and CDR2 are LGHDT and YNNKEL (reference sequence). The CDR3 sequence is CASTLGSGVDSGNTIYF. For the CDR3, the DNA is TGTGCCAGCACCCTAGGTAGCGGAGTAGACTCTGGAAACACCATATATTTT.

This clone was detected once. The chain carries TRBV18 and TRBJ2-5; a weak D match, TRBD1 (5 bases). This CDR3 has 13 amino acids. The V gene's germline CDR1 is KGHSH and CDR2 LQKENI. V lost 5 bases and J lost 9, with 16 bases in between. The chain's CDR3 is CASSTGSQGAQYF. CDR3 DNA: TGTGCCAGCTCAACCGGGTCCCAAGGGGCCCAGTACTTC.

V is TRBV7-9 and J is TRBJ2-7; 14 bases match TRBD2. CDR1 is SEHNR and CDR2 is FQNEAQ in the germline V gene (reference sequence). The CDR3 sequence is 17 residues long. V lost 1 base to trimming and J lost 5 bases; unmatched junction nucleotides: 7. The CDR3 sequence is CASSLVGTSGSYHEQYF. The CDR3 region has the DNA TGTGCCAGCAGCTTAGTCGGGACTAGCGGGAGTTACCACGAGCAGTACTTC.

CDR3 in DNA: TGTGCCAGCAGGAACCGGGACTACTATGGCTACACCTTC. This translates into CASRNRDYYGYTF. The rearrangement links TRBV7-2 to TRBJ1-2; maybe TRBD1 (5 bases). V was trimmed by 6 bases and J by 3 bases, leaving 11 bases between them. The CDR3 is made up of 13 amino acids. CDR1 is SGHTA and CDR2 is FQGNSA in the germline V gene.

V usage is TRBV7-9 and J usage is TRBJ2-1; no clear D gene. Germline lookup yields CDR1 SEHNR and CDR2 FQNEAQ (reference sequence). The CDR3 sequence is 13 residues long. V lost 0 bases and J 8 bases, leaving 8 bases between the germline ends. CDR3 region: CASSLALGDEQFF. The DNA of the CDR3 is TGTGCCAGCAGCTTAGCGCTAGGTGATGAGCAGTTCTTC.

The chain joins TRBV6-6 to TRBJ2-3, with 8 bases that match TRBD2. The CDR3 has 16 amino acids. The germline V gene encodes CDR1 MNHNY and CDR2 SVGAGI (reference sequence). V shed 7 bases, J shed 1 base, and the junction held 10 bases outside the gene matches. CDR3: CASTPRGRGGTDTQYF. CDR3 in DNA: TGTGCCAGCACTCCCCGCGGGCGGGGGGGCACAGATACGCAGTATTTT.

The chain recombines TRBV7-2 with TRBJ1-6, with 7 bases aligning to TRBD1. Germline trimming cut 2 bases from V and 3 bases from J; bases unmatched to any gene: 7. Germline CDR1 reads SGHTA; CDR2 reads FQGNSA. The CDR3 contains 17 residues. In DNA form, the CDR3 reads TGTGCCAGCAGCTTATCCATTTGGACAGGCTATAATTCACCCCTCCACTTT. Translation gives CASSLSIWTGYNSPLHF. The complete variable domain, with remaining parts taken from reference TRBV7-2 and TRBJ1-6, reads GAGVSQSPSNKVTEKGKDVELRCDPISGHTALYWYRQSLGQGLEFLIYFQGNSAPDKSGLPSDRFSAERTGGSVSTLTIQRTQQEDSAVYLCASSLSIWTGYNSPLHFGNGTRLTVT.

This chain uses TRBV28 with TRBJ1-6, with 9 positions matching TRBD1. This CDR3 has 16 residues. The germline CDR1 and CDR2 sequences are MDHEN and SYDVKM. V gave up 2 bases and J gave up 7 bases; unmatched junction bases: 6. The CDR3 is CASSLIGTGKNSPLHF. The DNA of the CDR3 is TGTGCCAGCAGTTTAATTGGGACAGGGAAAAATTCACCCCTCCACTTT.

This chain links TRBV10-3 with TRBJ2-3; the match to TRBD2 covers 8 bases. V was clipped by 3 bases and J by 1 base; unmatched bases: 3. Germline CDR1 is ENHRY and CDR2 is SYGVKD. The CDR3 is 15 residues long. The CDR3 sequence: CAISERRGGTDTQYF. In DNA form, the CDR3 reads TGTGCCATCAGTGAACGGCGGGGGGGCACAGATACGCAGTATTTT.

V and J are TRBV19 and TRBJ1-2, with a weak D call TRBD1 (6 bases). Trimming removed 0 bases at V and 6 bases at J, with 11 bases between. Germline V gene lookup returns CDR1 LNHDA and CDR2 SQIVND (reference sequence). The CDR3 sequence is 14 residues long. The DNA for the CDR3 is TGTGCCAGTAGTATAGAGAGGGGGTCGGATGGCTACACCTTC. Encoded protein: CASSIERGSDGYTF.

The CDR3 DNA reads TGTGCCAGCAGCGAGCGGGAGCCCTACAATGAGCAGTTCTTC. Translation gives CASSEREPYNEQFF. The V call is TRBV7-2, the J call TRBJ2-1; 8 positions match TRBD2. The CDR3 is made up of 14 amino acids. Trimming took 5 bases from V and 2 from J; bases not matched to a gene: 2. CDR1 is SGHTA and CDR2 is FQGNSA in the germline V gene. Full variable domain (missing parts from reference TRBV7-2 and TRBJ2-1): GAGVSQSPSNKVTEKGKDVELRCDPISGHTALYWYRQSLGQGLEFLIYFQGNSAPDKSGLPSDRFSAERTGGSVSTLTIQRTQQEDSAVYLCASSEREPYNEQFFGPGTRLTVL.

The rearrangement joins TRBV7-9 to TRBJ1-2, with a possible D match to TRBD1 (5 bases). V lost 5 bases to trimming and J lost 8 bases, with 21 bases between them. The CDR3 extends over 15 amino acids. Germline V CDR1 and CDR2: SEHNR, FQNEAQ (reference sequence). The chain's CDR3 is CASSLESRAAWGYTF. The CDR3 DNA reads TGTGCCAGCAGCCTGGAGAGCAGGGCGGCATGGGGCTACACCTTC.

The CDR3 region has the DNA TGTGCCACCAGCCCCTGGGACAGGGGGATAAATGAGCAGTTCTTC. This gives the protein CATSPWDRGINEQFF. This sequence joins TRBV15 and TRBJ2-1, with 11 bases matching TRBD1. V lost 5 bases to trimming and J lost 7 bases; unmatched junction nucleotides: 7. Germline CDR1 LNHNV, CDR2 YYDKDF (reference sequence). This CDR3 has 15 amino acids.

The chain combines TRBV12-3 or TRBV12-4 with TRBJ1-2, with 7 bases matching TRBD1. Losses at the gene ends were 6 bases for V and 4 bases for J; bases not matched to a gene: 5. The CDR3 covers 13 residues. CDR3 DNA sequence: TGTGCCAGCAGAAGACAGGGCGGCTATGGCTACACCTTC. Protein product: CASRRQGGYGYTF.

This clone came up once. The chain couples TRBV15 to TRBJ1-6; tentatively, D is TRBD1 (5 bases). Trimming took off 0 bases at V and 14 bases at J, with 17 bases between the two ends. The length of the CDR3 is 15 residues. Germline lookup yields CDR1 LNHNV and CDR2 YYDKDF (reference sequence). The CDR3 DNA reads TGTGCCACCAGCAGAGATCGGGCAGGGCGATCAACCCTCCACTTT. The encoded protein is CATSRDRAGRSTLHF.

This chain connects TRBV19 to TRBJ1-1, with 7 positions matching TRBD1. The ends lost 3 bases at V and 1 base at J; junction bases unmatched: 5. This CDR3 spans 15 amino acids. Germline V gene lookup returns CDR1 LNHDA and CDR2 SQIVND (reference sequence). The CDR3 region has the DNA TGTGCCAGTAGTATCTCCCGGGACAGGAACACTGAAGCTTTCTTT. This encodes CASSISRDRNTEAFF.

The rearrangement links TRBV7-9 to TRBJ2-5; weak D call: TRBD2 (5 bases). There are 15 residues in the CDR3. V was clipped by 5 bases and J by 3 bases, with 16 bases between them. From germline, CDR1 is SEHNR and CDR2 FQNEAQ (reference sequence). The CDR3 nucleotides read TGTGCCAGCAGCCCAAGGACTCTGGGAGAAGAGACCCAGTACTTC. Translation: CASSPRTLGEETQYF.

This clone was seen just once. The V and J genes are TRBV11-3 and TRBJ1-4; tentative D call: TRBD1 (6 bases). The CDR3 is made up of 14 amino acids. Germline CDR1 reads SGHNT; CDR2 reads YENEEA. Trimming removed 5 bases at V and 5 bases at J, with 12 bases between. This CDR3 is CASSPGRGNEKLFF. CDR3 sequence (DNA): TGTGCCAGCAGCCCGGGCAGGGGAAATGAAAAACTGTTTTTT.

The rearrangement uses TRBV4-2 and TRBJ1-6; the D gene is possibly TRBD1 (5 bases). The V gene lost 3 bases and the J gene lost 7 bases, with 13 bases spanning the gap. The CDR3 consists of 15 residues. Germline CDR1 LGHNA, CDR2 YNFKEQ. CDR3 loop: CASSQAGGENSPLHF. CDR3 bases: TGTGCCAGCAGCCAGGCCGGGGGGGAGAATTCACCCCTCCACTTT.